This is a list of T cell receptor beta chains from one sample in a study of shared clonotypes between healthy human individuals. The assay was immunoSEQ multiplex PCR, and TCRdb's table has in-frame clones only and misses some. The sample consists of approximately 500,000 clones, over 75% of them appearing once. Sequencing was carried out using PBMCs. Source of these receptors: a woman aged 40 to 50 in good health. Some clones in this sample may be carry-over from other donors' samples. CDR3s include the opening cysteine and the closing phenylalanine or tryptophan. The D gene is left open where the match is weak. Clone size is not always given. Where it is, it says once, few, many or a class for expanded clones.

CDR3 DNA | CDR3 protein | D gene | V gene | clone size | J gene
TGTGCCAGCAGCGGCCGGGACAGAAAACCCCTCCACTTT | CASSGRDRKPLHF | TRBD1 | TRBV5-6 | - | TRBJ1-6
TGTGCCAGCAGTTCCGCCGGGGGCCCTCAGCCCCAGCATTTT | CASSSAGGPQPQHF | - | TRBV6-5 | - | TRBJ1-5
TGCGCCAGCAGGGGTCAGGGGGACTCCTACGAGCAGTACTTC | CASRGQGDSYEQYF | TRBD1 | TRBV5-1 | - | TRBJ2-7
TGTGCCAGCGTAGAGACCCAGTACTTC | CASVETQYF | - | TRBV6-6 | few | TRBJ2-5
TGTGCCACCAGCAGTGACAGGGGGCCGGGTCAGCCCCAGCATTTT | CATSSDRGPGQPQHF | TRBD1 | TRBV15 | once | TRBJ1-5
TGTGCCAGCAGCCCCAGGGACAGCCCCGGCATTCAGTACTTC | CASSPRDSPGIQYF | TRBD1 | TRBV9 | - | TRBJ2-4
TGTGCCAGCGGACAGGGGGGGTATCAGCCCCAGCATTTT | CASGQGGYQPQHF | TRBD1 | TRBV27 | - | TRBJ1-5
TGTGCCATCAGTGAAGGGACGGCGGGTCCCCACGAGCAGTACTTC | CAISEGTAGPHEQYF | - | TRBV10-3 | - | TRBJ2-7
TGTGCCAGCAGTGTTGACCGTAGCACAGATACGCAGTATTTT | CASSVDRSTDTQYF | - | TRBV2 | - | TRBJ2-3
TGTGCCAGCAGTGCGTACCTAACCTCCTACGAGCAGTACTTC | CASSAYLTSYEQYF | - | TRBV2 | - | TRBJ2-7
TGTGCCAGCAGCCCGGGGGAGGGTCGAGCCGCCCGTGAAGCTTTCTTT | CASSPGEGRAAREAFF | - | TRBV7-9 | - | TRBJ1-1
TGTGCCAGCAGCCTCAGCTCCGGGACATGGGACATACGTCCCCAGCATTTT | CASSLSSGTWDIRPQHF | - | TRBV7-2 | - | TRBJ1-5
TGTGCCAGCAGCTTGAAAGGGTACGAGACCCAGTACTTC | CASSLKGYETQYF | - | TRBV5-5 | many | TRBJ2-5
TGTGCCAGCAGCTTCAAACCCGGTGGAGAGCAGTACTTC | CASSFKPGGEQYF | - | TRBV5-6 | - | TRBJ2-7
TGTGCCAGCAGTCTGGGGCAGGGGTATGAGCAGTACTTC | CASSLGQGYEQYF | - | TRBV6-6 | - | TRBJ2-7
TGTGCCTCTGCAGTCGAAAGATCGGGCGGCTACACCTTC | CASAVERSGGYTF | - | TRBV6-1 | - | TRBJ1-2
TGTGCCAGCAGCTTCCCGGGCCCTAACTATTATGGCTACACCTTC | CASSFPGPNYYGYTF | - | TRBV12-1 | - | TRBJ1-2
TGCGCCAGCAGCCAAGATAGGGCACTCTTCTACGAGCAGTACTTC | CASSQDRALFYEQYF | - | TRBV4-1 | once | TRBJ2-7
TGCGCCAGCAGCTTAGCGGGAGGGCCCGCAGATACGCAGTATTTT | CASSLAGGPADTQYF | TRBD2 | TRBV5-1 | - | TRBJ2-3